Listed here are 22 T cell receptor beta chains from one sample, sequenced in a study of OX40 agonist ivuxolimab in advanced cancers. The repertoire was sequenced with immunoSEQ multiplex PCR; TCRdb's copy has only in-frame clones and lacks some. The table shows tens of thousands of clones, with about four fifths occurring only once. The sample was CD4+ or CD8+ T cells sorted from blood, taken in a trial of the OX40 agonist ivuxolimab. The receptors here all came from an adult with an advanced solid tumor such as melanoma, head and neck, liver or kidney cancer.

In this sample, this clone turned up once. The chain employs TRBV2 and TRBJ2-7; no definite D call. The CDR3 is 14 amino acids. With 4 bases removed from V and 6 bases from J, the gap between germline ends came to 16 bases. In germline, CDR1 is SNHLY, CDR2 FYNNEI. As DNA, the CDR3 is TGTGCCAGCAGTGCATCTGCCAGTGGTGGCGAGCAGTACTTC. It yields the protein CASSASASGGEQYF.

The chain uses TRBV10-3 and TRBJ1-1, with D uncertain. CDR1 is ENHRY, CDR2 SYGVKD, per germline. This CDR3 contains 13 residues. V was trimmed by 1 base and J by 1 base, leaving 4 bases between them. The CDR3 nucleotides are TGTGCCATCAGTGAGTTGAAGAACACTGAAGCTTTCTTT. It is translated as CAISELKNTEAFF.

This chain connects TRBV28 to TRBJ2-7; D is possibly TRBD1 or TRBD2 (5 bases each). V lost 6 bases and J 0 bases, leaving 9 bases between the germline ends. The CDR3 contains 13 residues. CDR1 MDHEN and CDR2 SYDVKM come from the germline V gene. CDR3 bases: TGTGCCAGCAGACTAGACAGCTCCTACGAGCAGTACTTC. Encoded protein: CASRLDSSYEQYF.

The chain combines TRBV5-1 with TRBJ2-7; D possibly uses TRBD1 or TRBD2 (5 bases each). The CDR3 totals 13 residues. Germline CDR1 SGHRS, CDR2 YFSETQ. V lost 4 bases, J lost 0 bases, and 8 bases lay in between. The CDR3 DNA is TGCGCCAGCAGCCGGGGCTACTCCTACGAGCAGTACTTC. Translated, it gives CASSRGYSYEQYF.

This clone has just one count. The chain links TRBV19 to TRBJ2-2; 10 bases agree with TRBD2. CDR3 size: 18 residues. V shed 5 bases and J 0 bases; nucleotides not matched to a gene: 9. CDR1 and CDR2 (germline): LNHDA, SQIVND (reference sequence). DNA for the CDR3: TGTGCCAGTAGTCCCAACGCAGGACTAGCGGCGAACACCGGGGAGCTGTTTTTT. Protein: CASSPNAGLAANTGELFF. Based on the CDR3 plus reference TRBV19 and TRBJ2-2, the full variable domain is DGGITQSPKYLFRKEGQNVTLSCEQNLNHDAMYWYRQDPGQGLRLIYYSQIVNDFQKGDIAEGYSVSREKKESFPLTVTSAQKNPTAFYLCASSPNAGLAANTGELFFGEGSRLTVL.

The chain joins TRBV6-6 to TRBJ1-5, with 8 bases fitting TRBD1. Germline loops: CDR1 MNHNY, CDR2 SVGAGI (reference sequence). V lost 8 bases, J lost 4 bases, and 1 base stayed unmatched. The CDR3 contains 12 residues. The CDR3 DNA reads TGTGCCAGCCACAGGGGGAATCAGCCCCAGCATTTT. Its translation: CASHRGNQPQHF.

There are a few counts of this clone. V gene TRBV28 combines with J gene TRBJ1-2; possible D gene TRBD1, 6 bases. The CDR3 spans 15 residues. V was pared by 6 bases and J by 1 base, with 15 bases between. Per germline, CDR1 MDHEN and CDR2 SYDVKM. CDR3 residues: CASRSDSNRNYGYTF. CDR3 nucleotides: TGTGCCAGCAGATCGGACAGTAACCGTAACTATGGCTACACCTTC.

V gene TRBV5-1 combines with J gene TRBJ2-1, with 8 bases aligning to TRBD1. The germline CDR1 and CDR2 sequences are SGHRS and YFSETQ. There are 14 residues in the CDR3. V dropped 7 bases and J dropped 9; count of bases not matched to a gene: 12. The CDR3 DNA is TGCGCCAGCGCCCGAGGGACAGGAAGTACTGAGCAGTTCTTC. Translating gives CASARGTGSTEQFF. The full variable domain, its missing parts supplied by reference TRBV5-1 and TRBJ2-1, is KAGVTQTPRYLIKTRGQQVTLSCSPISGHRSVSWYQQTPGQGLQFLFEYFSETQRNKGNFPGRFSGRQFSNSRSEMNVSTLELGDSALYLCASARGTGSTEQFFGPGTRLTVL.

J is TRBJ1-2 and V is TRBV28, with no clear D. This CDR3 has 15 amino acids. V lost 5 bases and J lost 2, with 15 bases in between. Germline V gene data show CDR1 as MDHEN and CDR2 as SYDVKM. This CDR3 is CASSPSSTVNYGYTF. For the CDR3, the DNA is TGTGCCAGCAGTCCATCCTCGACTGTAAACTATGGCTACACCTTC.

V is TRBV2 and J is TRBJ2-1; 8 positions match TRBD1. The CDR3 contains 13 residues. Germline V gene sequence: CDR1 SNHLY, CDR2 FYNNEI. J lost 7 bases, V lost 8 bases, and 7 bases had no gene match. CDR3 sequence reads: CASWAGGLNEQFF. CDR3 bases: TGTGCCAGCTGGGCAGGGGGCTTGAATGAGCAGTTCTTC.

The table lists this clone with a few counts. The rearrangement joins TRBV6-6 to TRBJ1-2; 8 nucleotides align to TRBD1. The germline gives CDR1 MNHNY, CDR2 SVGAGI (reference sequence). CDR3 size: 13 residues. V was pared by 7 bases and J by 7 bases, with 8 bases of the junction left unmatched. CDR3 DNA: TGTGCCAGCACCTTGGACAGGGTCGTTGGCTACACCTTC. This encodes CASTLDRVVGYTF.

Written as DNA, the CDR3 is TGTGCCAGCAGTCCCCACTTTGTTATAAGGAAGAATCAGCCCCAGCATTTT. Protein sequence: CASSPHFVIRKNQPQHF. The chain has TRBV27 and TRBJ1-5; no clear D. Trimming cost V 5 bases and J 4 bases, with 21 bases left between them. The CDR3 totals 17 residues. CDR1 MNHEY and CDR2 SMNVEV come from the germline V gene (reference sequence).

The chain combines TRBV5-1 with TRBJ2-3; perhaps TRBD1 as D (6 bases). This CDR3 is built from 18 residues. Germline V gene data show CDR1 as SGHRS and CDR2 as YFSETQ. V lost 0 bases and J 2 bases, leaving 19 bases between the germline ends. This CDR3 reads CASSLDWKKGGDTDTQYF. The CDR3 region has the DNA TGCGCCAGCAGCTTGGACTGGAAGAAAGGGGGTGACACAGATACGCAGTATTTT.

J is TRBJ1-2 and V is TRBV27, with TRBD1 as a possible D gene (6 bases). Germline-derived CDR1 and CDR2 are MNHEY and SMNVEV (reference sequence). V was trimmed by 0 bases and J by 7 bases, leaving 18 bases between them. The CDR3 sequence is 16 residues long. The CDR3 protein is CASSLSGGRRPAGYTF. CDR3 DNA sequence: TGTGCCAGCAGTTTATCCGGGGGGCGGAGGCCTGCTGGCTACACCTTC.

The chain couples TRBV5-1 to TRBJ2-6; 7 bases are a match to TRBD1. This CDR3 contains 16 residues. The V gene's germline CDR1 is SGHRS and CDR2 YFSETQ. Trimming cost V 7 bases and J 2 bases; bases outside gene matches: 9. The CDR3 nucleotides read TGCGCCAGCGCCACAGGGGCGGTCACTGGGGCCAACGTCCTGACTTTC. It encodes CASATGAVTGANVLTF.

CDR3 nucleotides: TGTGCCAGCAGAGGGCCGGGGGGATACTACAATGAGCAGTTCTTC. Protein: CASRGPGGYYNEQFF. V gene TRBV5-4 combines with J gene TRBJ2-1, with 7 positions matching TRBD2. Per the germline V gene, CDR1 is SGHNT and CDR2 is YYREEE (reference sequence). The junction had 8 bases not matched to a gene; V was cut back by 5 bases and J by 3 bases. The length of the CDR3 is 15 residues.

The chain uses TRBV7-8 and TRBJ1-4; 8 nucleotides line up with TRBD1. V gave up 5 bases and J gave up 0 bases; unmatched junction bases: 11. Germline-derived CDR1 and CDR2 are SGHVS and FQNEAQ. CDR3 length: 18 residues. The CDR3 is CASSTGWQGASTNEKLFF. The CDR3 DNA reads TGTGCCAGCAGCACAGGGTGGCAGGGGGCCTCAACTAATGAAAAACTGTTTTTT.

The chain joins TRBV4-3 to TRBJ1-1, with D perhaps TRBD1 (6 bases). V shed 3 bases and J shed 9 bases, with 23 bases lying between them. The CDR3 has 16 amino acids. In germline, CDR1 is LGHNA, CDR2 YSLEER. The CDR3 DNA sequence: TGCGCCAGCAGCCACGAAGTCCAGGGGAGGGGGGAGAAAGCTTTCTTT. This gives the protein CASSHEVQGRGEKAFF.

The chain recombines TRBV14 with TRBJ1-1; D gene ambiguous. V was pared by 4 bases and J by 7 bases, with 13 bases between. Germline V gives CDR1 SGHDN, CDR2 FVKESK. The CDR3 is made up of 13 amino acids. CDR3 protein: CASSLLRESEAFF. The CDR3 nucleotides read TGTGCCAGCAGCCTCCTCCGGGAAAGTGAAGCTTTCTTT.

J is TRBJ2-1 and V is TRBV18; D is possibly TRBD2 (6 bases). CDR1 is KGHSH and CDR2 is LQKENI in the germline V gene. V was cut by 0 bases and J by 0 bases, with 9 bases left in between. The CDR3 is 16 amino acids. This CDR3 is CASSPPSGVSYNEQFF. CDR3 sequence (DNA): TGTGCCAGCTCACCACCCTCGGGGGTCTCCTACAATGAGCAGTTCTTC.

This chain links TRBV5-1 with TRBJ2-2; 14 nucleotides align to TRBD2. V shed 4 bases, J shed 11 bases, and the junction held 10 bases outside the gene matches. The CDR3 runs to 16 residues. Germline CDR1 and CDR2: SGHRS and YFSETQ. CDR3 protein: CASSPRTSGGNGELFF. The DNA for the CDR3 is TGCGCCAGCAGCCCACGGACTAGCGGGGGGAATGGAGAGCTGTTTTTT.

This rearrangement joins TRBV2 to TRBJ2-3; 9 bases agree with TRBD2. This CDR3 is built from 15 residues. Germline loops: CDR1 SNHLY, CDR2 FYNNEI. Trimming at V came to 8 bases and at J to 0 bases, leaving 6 bases not matched to a gene. The CDR3 DNA reads TGTGCCAGCCTGGCGGGGGGGATAAGCACAGATACGCAGTATTTT. Translation gives CASLAGGISTDTQYF.